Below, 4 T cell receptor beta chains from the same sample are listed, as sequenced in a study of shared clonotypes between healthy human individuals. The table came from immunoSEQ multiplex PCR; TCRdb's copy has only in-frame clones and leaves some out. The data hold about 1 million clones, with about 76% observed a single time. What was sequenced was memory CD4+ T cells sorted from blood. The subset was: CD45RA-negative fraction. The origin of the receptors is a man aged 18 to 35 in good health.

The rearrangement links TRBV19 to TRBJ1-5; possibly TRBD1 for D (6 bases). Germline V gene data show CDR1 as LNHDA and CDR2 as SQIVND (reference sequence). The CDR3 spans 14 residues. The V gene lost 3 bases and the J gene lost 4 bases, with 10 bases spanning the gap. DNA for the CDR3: TGTGCCAGTAGTATTACTGGACAGAATCAGCCCCAGCATTTT. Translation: CASSITGQNQPQHF.

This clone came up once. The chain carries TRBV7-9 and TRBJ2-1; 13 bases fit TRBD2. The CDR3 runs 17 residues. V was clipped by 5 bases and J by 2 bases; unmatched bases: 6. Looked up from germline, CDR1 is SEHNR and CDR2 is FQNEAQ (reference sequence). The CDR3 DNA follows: TGTGCCAGCAGCCCCTTACTAGCGGGAGGGCCCTACAATGAGCAGTTCTTC. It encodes CASSPLLAGGPYNEQFF.

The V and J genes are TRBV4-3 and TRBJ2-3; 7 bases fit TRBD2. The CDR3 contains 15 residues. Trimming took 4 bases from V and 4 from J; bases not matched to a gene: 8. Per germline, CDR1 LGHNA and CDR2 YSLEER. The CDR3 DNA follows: TGCGCCAGCAGCCGAAGAGGGGCGGGAGCAGATACGCAGTATTTT. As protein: CASSRRGAGADTQYF.

The CDR3 here is CASSLLDFTSPGEQFF. DNA of the CDR3: TGTGCCAGCAGCTTATTAGACTTTACTTCGCCGGGCGAGCAGTTCTTC. J is TRBJ2-1 and V is TRBV7-9; D not certain. Trimming removed 2 bases from V and 10 bases from J, with 21 bases in between. Germline V lookup: CDR1 SEHNR, CDR2 FQNEAQ (reference sequence). The CDR3 is made up of 16 amino acids.